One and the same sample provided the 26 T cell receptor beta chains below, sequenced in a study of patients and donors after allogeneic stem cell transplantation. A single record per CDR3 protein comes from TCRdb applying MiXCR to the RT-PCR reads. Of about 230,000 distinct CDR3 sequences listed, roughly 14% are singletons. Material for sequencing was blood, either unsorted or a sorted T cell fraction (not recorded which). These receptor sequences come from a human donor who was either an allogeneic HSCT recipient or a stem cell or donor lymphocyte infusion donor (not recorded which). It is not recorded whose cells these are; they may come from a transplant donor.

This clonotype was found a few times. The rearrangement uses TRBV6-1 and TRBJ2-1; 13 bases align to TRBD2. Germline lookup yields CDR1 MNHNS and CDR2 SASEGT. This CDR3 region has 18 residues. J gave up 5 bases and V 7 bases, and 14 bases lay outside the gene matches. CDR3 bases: TGTGCCAGCACCATGGACCGACTAGCGGGGGGACTGCACAATGAGCAGTTCTTC. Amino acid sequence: CASTMDRLAGGLHNEQFF.

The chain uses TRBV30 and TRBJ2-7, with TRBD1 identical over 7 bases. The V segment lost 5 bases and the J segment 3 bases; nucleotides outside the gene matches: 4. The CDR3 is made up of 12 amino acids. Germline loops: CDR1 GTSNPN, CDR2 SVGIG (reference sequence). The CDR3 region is CAWAGTDYEQYF. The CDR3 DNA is TGTGCCTGGGCCGGGACAGACTACGAGCAGTACTTC.

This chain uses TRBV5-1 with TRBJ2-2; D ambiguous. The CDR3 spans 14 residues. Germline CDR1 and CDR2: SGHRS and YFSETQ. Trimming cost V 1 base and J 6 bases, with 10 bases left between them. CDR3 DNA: TGCGCCAGCAGCTTGAAACCGGGCGCCGGGGAGCTGTTTTTT. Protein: CASSLKPGAGELFF.

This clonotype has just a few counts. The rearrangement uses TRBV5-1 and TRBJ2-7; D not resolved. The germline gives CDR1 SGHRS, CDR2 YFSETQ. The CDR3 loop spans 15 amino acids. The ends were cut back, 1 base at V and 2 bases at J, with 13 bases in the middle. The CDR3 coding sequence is TGCGCCAGCAGCTTGTACTTCGGCACCACCTACGAGCAGTACTTC. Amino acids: CASSLYFGTTYEQYF.

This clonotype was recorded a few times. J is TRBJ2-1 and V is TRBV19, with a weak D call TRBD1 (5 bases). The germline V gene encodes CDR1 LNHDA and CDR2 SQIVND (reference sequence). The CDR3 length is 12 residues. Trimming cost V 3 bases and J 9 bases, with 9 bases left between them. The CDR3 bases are TGTGCCAGTAGTATGGGGCATCGTGAGCAGTTCTTC. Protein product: CASSMGHREQFF.

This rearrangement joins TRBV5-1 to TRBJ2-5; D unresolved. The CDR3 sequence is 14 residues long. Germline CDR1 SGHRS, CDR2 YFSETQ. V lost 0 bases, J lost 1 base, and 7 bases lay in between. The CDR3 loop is CASSLGLRQETQYF. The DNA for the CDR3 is TGCGCCAGCAGCTTGGGACTCCGCCAAGAGACCCAGTACTTC.

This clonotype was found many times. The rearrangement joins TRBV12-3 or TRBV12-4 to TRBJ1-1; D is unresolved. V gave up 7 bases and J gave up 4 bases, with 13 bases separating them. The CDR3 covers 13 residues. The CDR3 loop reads CASTLITSTEAFF. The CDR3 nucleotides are TGTGCCAGCACCCTAATCACGAGCACTGAAGCTTTCTTT.

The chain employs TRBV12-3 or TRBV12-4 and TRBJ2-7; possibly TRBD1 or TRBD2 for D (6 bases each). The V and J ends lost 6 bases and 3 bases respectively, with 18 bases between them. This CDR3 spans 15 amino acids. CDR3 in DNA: TGTGCCAGCAGCCGTTCGGGGGCGCGAAACTACGAGCAGTACTTC. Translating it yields CASSRSGARNYEQYF.

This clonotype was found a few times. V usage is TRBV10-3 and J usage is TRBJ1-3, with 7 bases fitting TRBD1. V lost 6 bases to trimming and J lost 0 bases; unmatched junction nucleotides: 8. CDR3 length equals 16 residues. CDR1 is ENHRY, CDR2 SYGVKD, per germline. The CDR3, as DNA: TGTGCCATCAGAGGGACAGAGGATTTCTCTGGAAACACCATATATTTT. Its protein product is CAIRGTEDFSGNTIYF.

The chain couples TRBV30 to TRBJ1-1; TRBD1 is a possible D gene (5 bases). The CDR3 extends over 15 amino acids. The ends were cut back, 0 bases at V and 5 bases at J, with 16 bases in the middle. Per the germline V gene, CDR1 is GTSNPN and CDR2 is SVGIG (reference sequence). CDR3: CAWSVRAGGLTEAFF. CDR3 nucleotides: TGTGCCTGGAGTGTACGGGCCGGGGGTCTTACTGAAGCTTTCTTT. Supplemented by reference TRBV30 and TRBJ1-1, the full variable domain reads SQTIHQWPATLVQPVGSPLSLECTVEGTSNPNLYWYRQAAGRGLQLLFYSVGIGQISSEVPQNLSASRPQDRQFILSSKKLLLSDSGFYLCAWSVRAGGLTEAFFGQGTRLTVV.

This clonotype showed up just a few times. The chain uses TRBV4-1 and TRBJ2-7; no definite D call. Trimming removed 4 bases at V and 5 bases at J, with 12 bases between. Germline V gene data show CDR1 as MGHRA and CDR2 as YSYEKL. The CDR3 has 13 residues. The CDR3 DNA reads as TGCGCCAGCAGCCCTTTAGACCCGAACGAGCAGTACTTC. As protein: CASSPLDPNEQYF.

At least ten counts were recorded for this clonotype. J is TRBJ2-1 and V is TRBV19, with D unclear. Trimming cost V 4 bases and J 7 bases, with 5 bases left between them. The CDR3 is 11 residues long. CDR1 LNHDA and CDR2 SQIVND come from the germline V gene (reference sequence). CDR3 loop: CASSSTNEQFF. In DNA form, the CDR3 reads TGTGCCAGTAGTAGTACAAATGAGCAGTTCTTC.

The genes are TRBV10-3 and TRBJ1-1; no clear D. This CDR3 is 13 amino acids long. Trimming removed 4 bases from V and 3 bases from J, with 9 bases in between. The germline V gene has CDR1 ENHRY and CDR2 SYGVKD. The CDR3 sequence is CAISVGGDTEAFF. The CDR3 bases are TGTGCCATCAGTGTTGGTGGTGACACTGAAGCTTTCTTT.

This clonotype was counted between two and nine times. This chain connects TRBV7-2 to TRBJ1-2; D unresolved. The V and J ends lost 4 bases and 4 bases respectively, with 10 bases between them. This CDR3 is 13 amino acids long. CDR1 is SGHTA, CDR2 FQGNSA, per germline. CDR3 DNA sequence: TGTGCCAGCAGCTCCCGTGGCCCCTATGGCTACACCTTC. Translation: CASSSRGPYGYTF.

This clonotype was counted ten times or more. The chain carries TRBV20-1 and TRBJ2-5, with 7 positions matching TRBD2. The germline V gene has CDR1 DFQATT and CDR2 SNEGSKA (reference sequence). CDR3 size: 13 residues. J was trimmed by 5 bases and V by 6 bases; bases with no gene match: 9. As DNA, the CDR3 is TGCAGTGCCCCCCCCGCGGGAGTGGAGACCCAGTACTTC. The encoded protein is CSAPPAGVETQYF.

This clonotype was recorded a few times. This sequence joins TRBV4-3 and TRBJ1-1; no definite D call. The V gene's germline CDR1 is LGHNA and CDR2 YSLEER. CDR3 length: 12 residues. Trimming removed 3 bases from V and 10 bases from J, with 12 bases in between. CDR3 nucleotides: TGCGCCAGCAGCCACCGGACTGGCGGAGCTTTCTTT. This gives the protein CASSHRTGGAFF.

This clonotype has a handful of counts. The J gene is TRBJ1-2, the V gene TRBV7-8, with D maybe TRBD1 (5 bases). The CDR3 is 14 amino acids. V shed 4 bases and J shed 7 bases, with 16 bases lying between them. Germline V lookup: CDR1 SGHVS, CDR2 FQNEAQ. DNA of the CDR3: TGTGCCAGCAGCTCATCTAGGGGAATGAGTGGCTACACCTTC. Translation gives CASSSSRGMSGYTF.

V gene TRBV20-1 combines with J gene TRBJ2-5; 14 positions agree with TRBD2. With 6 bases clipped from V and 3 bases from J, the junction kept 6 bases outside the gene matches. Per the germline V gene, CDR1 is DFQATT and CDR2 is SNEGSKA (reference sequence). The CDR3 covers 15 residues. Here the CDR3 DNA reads TGCAGTGCCGACGGACTAGCGGGGGGAAAAGAGACCCAGTACTTC. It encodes CSADGLAGGKETQYF.

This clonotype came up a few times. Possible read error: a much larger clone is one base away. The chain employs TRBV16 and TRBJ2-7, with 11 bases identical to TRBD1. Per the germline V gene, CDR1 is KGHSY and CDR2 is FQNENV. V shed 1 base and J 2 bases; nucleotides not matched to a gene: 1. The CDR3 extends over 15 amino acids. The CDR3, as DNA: TGTGCCAGCAGCCAATTGGGACAGGGGGCCTACGAGCAGTACTTC. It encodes CASSQLGQGAYEQYF.

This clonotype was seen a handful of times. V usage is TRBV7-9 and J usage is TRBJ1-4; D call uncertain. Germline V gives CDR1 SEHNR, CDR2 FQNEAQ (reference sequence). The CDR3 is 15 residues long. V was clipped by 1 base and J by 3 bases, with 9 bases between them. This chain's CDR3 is CASSLGTLPNEKLFF. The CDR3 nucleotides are TGTGCCAGCAGCTTAGGGACCCTACCTAATGAAAAACTGTTTTTT.

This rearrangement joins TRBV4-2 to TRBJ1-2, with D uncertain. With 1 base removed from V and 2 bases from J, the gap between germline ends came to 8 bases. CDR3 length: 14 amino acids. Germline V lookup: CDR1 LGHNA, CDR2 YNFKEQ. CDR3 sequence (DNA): TGTGCCAGCAGCCAAGTCACAGAAAACTATGGCTACACCTTC. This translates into CASSQVTENYGYTF.

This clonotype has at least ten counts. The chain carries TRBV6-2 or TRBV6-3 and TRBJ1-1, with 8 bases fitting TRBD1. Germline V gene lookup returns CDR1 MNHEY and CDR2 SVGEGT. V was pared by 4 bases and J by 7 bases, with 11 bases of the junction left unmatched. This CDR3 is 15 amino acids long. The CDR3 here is CASSSMDRAPDEAFF. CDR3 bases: TGTGCCAGCAGTTCGATGGACAGGGCCCCAGATGAAGCTTTCTTT.

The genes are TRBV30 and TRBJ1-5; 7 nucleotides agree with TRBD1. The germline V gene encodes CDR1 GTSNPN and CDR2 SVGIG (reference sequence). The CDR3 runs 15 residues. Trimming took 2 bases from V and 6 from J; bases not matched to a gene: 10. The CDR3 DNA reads TGTGCCTGGAGTAGGGGGCAGGGGATCGCTCAGCCCCAGCATTTT. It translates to CAWSRGQGIAQPQHF.

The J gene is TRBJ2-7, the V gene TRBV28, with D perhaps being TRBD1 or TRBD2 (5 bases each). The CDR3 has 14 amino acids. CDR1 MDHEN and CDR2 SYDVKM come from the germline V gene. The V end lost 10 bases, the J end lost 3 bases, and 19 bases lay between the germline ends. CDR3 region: CATLTPGTVYEQYF. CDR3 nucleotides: TGTGCCACTCTTACACCCGGGACGGTCTACGAGCAGTACTTC. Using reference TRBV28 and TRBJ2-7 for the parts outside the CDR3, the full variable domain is DVKVTQSSRYLVKRTGEKVFLECVQDMDHENMFWYRQDPGLGLRLIYFSYDVKMKEKGDIPEGYSVSREKKERFSLILESASTNQTSMYLCATLTPGTVYEQYFGPGTRLTVT.

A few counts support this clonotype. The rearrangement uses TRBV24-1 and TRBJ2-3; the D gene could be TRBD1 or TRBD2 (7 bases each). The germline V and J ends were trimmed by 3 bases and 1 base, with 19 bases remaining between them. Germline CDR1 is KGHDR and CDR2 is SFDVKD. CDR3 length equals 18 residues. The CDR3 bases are TGTGCCACCAGTGATCCCCAGGGGGGGAACCCGGGCACAGATACGCAGTATTTT. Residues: CATSDPQGGNPGTDTQYF.

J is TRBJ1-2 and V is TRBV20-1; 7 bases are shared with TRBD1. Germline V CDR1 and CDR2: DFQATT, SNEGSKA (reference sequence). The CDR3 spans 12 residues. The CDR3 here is CRADRAGHGYTF. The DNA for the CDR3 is TGCAGGGCCGACAGGGCGGGGCATGGCTACACCTTC.